A single sample is the source of the 16 T cell receptor beta chains below, sequenced in a study of T cells in Graves' hyperthyroidism and ophthalmopathy. RNA transcripts served as the template for amplifying TCR beta CDR3 regions. Initially, a first-round RT-PCR of the TCR CDR3 employed the HTBI primer set. Each CDR3 protein gets one entry after TCRdb re-called the multiplex PCR reads with MiXCR. The sample includes 350,000 to 500,000 distinct CDR3 sequences, roughly an eighth of them seen just once. The sample taken for sequencing was blood. Receptor source: a woman under 30 with Graves' hyperthyroidism.

In this sample, this clonotype turned up once. A single base separates this from a much larger clone, so it may be a read error. The chain has TRBV7-9 and TRBJ1-2; D may be TRBD1 (5 bases). CDR3 length: 13 amino acids. V gave up 6 bases and J gave up 6 bases, with 14 bases separating them. The V gene's germline CDR1 is SEHNR and CDR2 FQNEAQ (reference sequence). CDR3 protein: CASRLAGYDGYTF. The CDR3 DNA reads TGTGCCAGCAGGTTGGCAGGGTACGATGGCTACACCTTC.

The chain couples TRBV2 to TRBJ2-3, with D possibly TRBD1 on 6 matching bases. Germline CDR1 and CDR2: SNHLY and FYNNEI. Trimming took 3 bases from V and 2 from J, leaving 12 bases between them. The CDR3 consists of 15 residues. As DNA, the CDR3 is TGTGCCAGCAGTGAGACGACAGGAGCCACAGATACGCAGTATTTT. It encodes CASSETTGATDTQYF.

This clonotype was observed at least ten times. The chain uses TRBV6-1 and TRBJ2-1, with 10 bases that match TRBD2. The CDR3 extends over 19 amino acids. Per the germline V gene, CDR1 is MNHNS and CDR2 is SASEGT. Trimming removed 5 bases from V and 0 bases from J; junction bases left unmatched: 13. DNA for the CDR3: TGTGCCAGCAGTTTTCAAGCGGGAGGGCCAGTCGGCTCCTACAATGAGCAGTTCTTC. Translated: CASSFQAGGPVGSYNEQFF.

This clonotype was seen at least ten times. This chain links TRBV18 with TRBJ1-2; D perhaps matches TRBD1 (6 bases). Between the trimmed V and J ends, which lost 5 bases and 7 bases, there was a span of 17 bases. CDR1 is KGHSH, CDR2 LQKENI, per germline. The CDR3 spans 14 residues. The CDR3: CASSDYQGTVGYTF. The CDR3 DNA is TGTGCCAGCTCAGATTACCAGGGGACGGTTGGCTACACCTTC. Looking up the rest from reference TRBV18 and TRBJ1-2 gives the full variable domain: NAGVMQNPRHLVRRRGQEARLRCSPMKGHSHVYWYRQLPEEGLKFMVYLQKENIIDESGMPKERFSAEFPKEGPSILRIQQVVRGDSAAYFCASSDYQGTVGYTFGSGTRLTVV.

This clonotype has at least ten counts. The V call is TRBV28, the J call TRBJ1-5, with a tentative D call TRBD1 (5 bases). The V end lost 7 bases, the J end lost 5 bases, and 9 bases lay between the germline ends. Germline V gives CDR1 MDHEN, CDR2 SYDVKM. This CDR3 contains 12 residues. In nucleotides, the CDR3 is TGTGCCAGCACCCGGGGCGATCAGCCCCAGCATTTT. This translates into CASTRGDQPQHF.

The chain employs TRBV28 and TRBJ2-7; 7 bases match TRBD1. V dropped 6 bases and J dropped 2; count of bases not matched to a gene: 4. The germline V gene has CDR1 MDHEN and CDR2 SYDVKM. The CDR3 extends over 13 amino acids. For the CDR3, the DNA is TGTGCCAGCAGCAAACAGGGGCCCTACGAGCAGTACTTC. Translating gives CASSKQGPYEQYF.

The chain links TRBV30 to TRBJ1-3; D not certain. Germline V gives CDR1 GTSNPN, CDR2 SVGIG (reference sequence). CDR3 length equals 16 residues. V lost 3 bases and J lost 4, with 19 bases in between. CDR3 loop: CAWSERRSGSGNTIYF. CDR3 nucleotides: TGTGCCTGGAGCGAACGTCGCAGCGGCTCCGGAAACACCATATATTTT.

On this clonotype itself: At one end, the junction sequence differs from germline, possibly due to a read error. This rearrangement joins TRBV24-1 to TRBJ2-1; D perhaps matches TRBD1 (5 bases). The length of the CDR3 is 14 residues. The V gene's germline CDR1 is KGHDR and CDR2 SFDVKD. The CDR3 spells CATSDFAGSNEHFF. The DNA for the CDR3 is TGTGCCACCAGTGATTTCGCAGGGTCCAATGAGCATTTCTTC.

The V call is TRBV30, the J call TRBJ1-2; 9 bases fit TRBD1. The V gene's germline CDR1 is GTSNPN and CDR2 SVGIG (reference sequence). V was pared by 2 bases and J by 8 bases, with 12 bases of the junction left unmatched. The CDR3 is made up of 15 amino acids. The CDR3 is CAWSFHRGRLWGYTF. The DNA of the CDR3 is TGTGCCTGGAGTTTCCACAGGGGGCGGCTGTGGGGCTACACCTTC.

This rearrangement joins TRBV28 to TRBJ2-4; D is unclear. The V gene's germline CDR1 is MDHEN and CDR2 SYDVKM. Trimming pared 2 bases from V and 1 base from J, leaving 9 bases between. CDR3 length: 15 amino acids. The CDR3 bases are TGTGCCAGCAGTTTAAAGATAGGGGCCAAAAACATTCAGTACTTC. Residues: CASSLKIGAKNIQYF.

This clonotype has only a few counts. The chain is built from TRBV3-1 and TRBJ1-2, with D unclear. Trimming pared 0 bases from V and 6 bases from J, leaving 20 bases between. CDR3 length: 17 residues. Germline CDR1 is LGHDT and CDR2 is YNNKEL (reference sequence). The CDR3 loop reads CASSQDGAQFLGDGYTF. In DNA, the CDR3 is TGTGCCAGCAGCCAAGATGGTGCCCAATTTTTGGGTGATGGCTACACCTTC.

This clonotype showed up many times. The rearrangement links TRBV12-5 to TRBJ2-1; the match to TRBD2 covers 11 bases. J gave up 4 bases and V 0 bases, and 5 bases lay outside the gene matches. Germline loops: CDR1 LGHNT, CDR2 FRNRAP. The CDR3 is 17 residues long. CDR3 in amino acids: CASGLVAGTSGYNEQFF. The CDR3 bases are TGTGCTAGTGGTTTGGTCGCCGGGACTAGCGGATACAATGAGCAGTTCTTC.

The V call is TRBV28, the J call TRBJ1-5; 8 bases line up with TRBD1. Looked up from germline, CDR1 is MDHEN and CDR2 is SYDVKM. J was trimmed by 2 bases and V by 3 bases; bases with no gene match: 6. The length of the CDR3 is 16 residues. The CDR3 DNA sequence: TGTGCCAGCAGTTTGTGGACAGGGATGGGCAATCAGCCCCAGCATTTT. This sequence encodes CASSLWTGMGNQPQHF. Complete variable domain (other parts from reference TRBV28 and TRBJ1-5): DVKVTQSSRYLVKRTGEKVFLECVQDMDHENMFWYRQDPGLGLRLIYFSYDVKMKEKGDIPEGYSVSREKKERFSLILESASTNQTSMYLCASSLWTGMGNQPQHFGDGTRLSIL.

Concerning this clonotype: Sequence at one end of the junction differs from germline and may be a read error. The chain carries TRBV7-3 and TRBJ2-2, with a tentative D call TRBD2 (5 bases). The CDR3 runs 13 residues. The germline V gene has CDR1 SGHTA and CDR2 FQGTGA. CDR3 DNA sequence: TGTGCCAGCAGCCCAACCCCCACCGGGGAGCCGTTTTTT. Translation: CASSPTPTGEPFF.

This clonotype came up many times. This chain connects TRBV6-1 to TRBJ2-6, with 7 nucleotides matching TRBD2. Germline values: CDR1 MNHNS, CDR2 SASEGT. The CDR3 has 15 residues. V shed 4 bases and J 0 bases; nucleotides not matched to a gene: 0. CDR3 sequence reads: CASSGEGSGANVLTF. The CDR3 DNA follows: TGTGCCAGCAGTGGGGAGGGCTCTGGGGCCAACGTCCTGACTTTC.

This clonotype was counted between two and nine times. The V call is TRBV18, the J call TRBJ1-5; TRBD1 is a possible D gene (5 bases). Trimming pared 2 bases from V and 0 bases from J, leaving 14 bases between. The CDR3 runs 17 residues. The V gene's germline CDR1 is KGHSH and CDR2 LQKENI. The CDR3 nucleotides read TGTGCCAGCTCACCAGAGCCGGGACCATATAGCAATCAGCCCCAGCATTTT. Translation: CASSPEPGPYSNQPQHF.